The T cell receptor beta chain under discussion was sequenced for a study of T cells after yellow fever vaccination (dated by TCRdb to the late 2010s). Turning to the overall study: The SMART-Seq v4 Ultra Low Input RNA kit was used to prepare libraries from fractions with low cell numbers. To track T-cell clones before and after primary and booster YFV17D yellow fever vaccination, bulk TCR alpha and beta repertoires were sequenced longitudinally. Two healthy male donors, one aged 18 to 29 and one aged 30 to 39 years, were included in the cohort. Blood was drawn at multiple timepoints before and after primary and secondary immunization, with bulk PBMC replicates and cell subsets isolated. Summary of the overall study and its limitations: A small share of clonotypes occurred in both CD4 and CD8 compartments, likely arising from convergent recombination. The study included only a couple of donors, which limits how far the findings can be generalized. The secondary T-cell response was weaker than the primary response but faster, peaking on day 5 instead of day 15. Because abundant contaminating clonotypes from the bulk population could be contained in FACS-sorted repertoires, computational filtering was required. Most clones expanded after primary vaccination were re-detected after the booster (around 96% of CD4 and around 88% of CD8), suggesting broad memory maintenance.

TCR cDNA was made using 5'RACE template switching, a step that added a universal primer site and unique molecular identifiers. cDNA synthesis was primed from both the TCR alpha and TCR beta constant segments. Two PCR steps were used to amplify libraries, with sample barcodes and sequencing adapters being added in the second step. Sequencing of libraries was done on Illumina HiSeq 2500 (2x100 bp) or NovaSeq (2x150 bp). For the original study's pipeline: MIGEC was used to demultiplex reads and collapse the reads into UMI consensus sequences, and MiXCR was used for V(D)J alignment. Vaccine-responding clonotypes were identified with edgeR using replicate PBMC samples, with FDR below 0.01 and a log2 fold change above 5 up to day 15 being required. Each bulk clonotype received a CD4 or CD8 identity based on whether the sequenced CD4 or CD8 repertoire contained that clonotype at higher abundance. The public reads were reprocessed in TCRdb via fastp at Q25 and MiXCR, keeping in-frame beta chains. Every entry covers one CDR3 protein and lists the most common genes and DNA from its rows. The V and J calls were determined by TCRdb, not by the authors. The sample table shows 360,000 or so distinct CDR3 sequences, and approximately 10% are seen once. The ten largest make up less than 20% of the sample.

The germline V gene yields LGHNA for CDR1 and YNFKEQ for CDR2. From the cysteine up to the phenylalanine, the CDR3 has a length of 15 residues. The sequence is cut down to CDR3 DNA, 45 bases in frame from base 1. The V end loses 0 bases and the J end loses 8 bases, and a stretch of 11 bases separates them. Sample treatment or condition, as interpreted from the label and publication: live attenuated yellow fever vaccine strain. At every blood-draw timepoint, two biological replicates of bulk PBMCs were collected. A standard Ficoll-Paque protocol was used to isolate PBMCs from peripheral blood. TriZol was used to extract RNA from bulk PBMCs, from CD4 and CD8 fractions, and from dextramer-positive and dextramer-negative fractions. This clonotype has at least ten counts. There is no known antigen for this receptor. Per-base quality was not reported, and no clone a single base away is much larger than it.

Sample: PBMCs, taken on the day of the first yellow fever vaccination. The TCR sequence derives from a man aged 18 to 29 who received the YFV17D yellow fever vaccine. Rearrangement joined TRBV4-2 to TRBJ1-6; the best D guess is TRBD1, with 6 bases matching. CDR3 region: CASSQDQRGDSPLHF. The sequenced DNA: TGTGCCAGCAGCCAAGATCAGAGGGGGGATTCACCCCTCCACTTT.